Below, 21 T cell receptor beta chains from the same sample are listed, as sequenced in a study of blood T cell repertoires in COVID-19. Measured with immunoSEQ multiplex PCR; TCRdb has only the in-frame clones, and not every one. The sample includes over 200,000 clones, around 90% of them seen just once. Sequenced: peripheral blood. These receptors all stem from a man in his 60s who had recovered from COVID-19.

V usage is TRBV11-3 and J usage is TRBJ2-1, with 9 bases that match TRBD2. The V segment lost 3 bases and the J segment 10 bases; nucleotides outside the gene matches: 4. CDR3 length: 13 amino acids. CDR1 and CDR2 (germline): SGHNT, YENEEA. In DNA form, the CDR3 reads TGTGCCAGCAGCTTGTTAGCGGGAGACGAGCAGTTCTTC. Protein product: CASSLLAGDEQFF.

The gene calls are TRBV24-1 and TRBJ2-5; D ambiguous. Germline V gives CDR1 KGHDR, CDR2 SFDVKD. V lost 7 bases to trimming and J lost 7 bases, with 9 bases between them. CDR3 length: 11 amino acids. CDR3 sequence (DNA): TGTGCCACCAGCGGTTTTGGGACCCAGTACTTC. Encoded protein: CATSGFGTQYF.

The chain couples TRBV7-9 to TRBJ1-5; D is ambiguous. The CDR3 has 12 amino acids. Trimming stripped 5 bases from V and 0 bases from J, with 2 bases between. Germline CDR1 reads SEHNR; CDR2 reads FQNEAQ (reference sequence). The CDR3 loop is CASSLSNQPQHF. The DNA for the CDR3 is TGTGCCAGCAGCCTTAGCAATCAGCCCCAGCATTTT. The complete variable domain, with remaining parts taken from reference TRBV7-9 and TRBJ1-5, reads DTGVSQNPRHKITKRGQNVTFRCDPISEHNRLYWYRQTLGQGPEFLTYFQNEAQLEKSRLLSDRFSAERPKGSFSTLEIQRTEQGDSAMYLCASSLSNQPQHFGDGTRLSIL.

CDR3 amino acids: CASSQPTGLSYNEQFF. The CDR3 nucleotides are TGTGCCAGCAGCCAACCTACAGGGTTGTCCTACAATGAGCAGTTCTTC. V and J are TRBV4-2 and TRBJ2-1, with D tentatively TRBD1 (6 bases). Between the trimmed V and J ends, which lost 2 bases and 1 base, there was a span of 12 bases. This CDR3 region has 16 residues. The germline CDR1 and CDR2 sequences are LGHNA and YNFKEQ.

The rearrangement links TRBV14 to TRBJ1-1; TRBD1 aligns across 8 bases. Losses at the gene ends were 4 bases for V and 7 bases for J; bases not matched to a gene: 14. The germline CDR1 and CDR2 sequences are SGHDN and FVKESK. The CDR3 totals 16 residues. In DNA, the CDR3 is TGTGCCAGCAGCCCCCTCGGCACAGGGGGGTTGGGTGAAGCTTTCTTT. This translates into CASSPLGTGGLGEAFF.

The V and J genes are TRBV27 and TRBJ2-7; 14 nucleotides agree with TRBD2. Germline trimming cut 6 bases from V and 0 bases from J; bases unmatched to any gene: 10. CDR3 length: 18 amino acids. Germline-derived CDR1 and CDR2 are MNHEY and SMNVEV (reference sequence). In DNA, the CDR3 is TGTGCCAGCAGGAGGGGACTAGCGGGGGCCCAAACCTCCTACGAGCAGTACTTC. It codes for CASRRGLAGAQTSYEQYF.

The rearrangement uses TRBV12-3 or TRBV12-4 and TRBJ2-2, with unresolved D. V was trimmed by 4 bases and J by 1 base, leaving 4 bases between them. The CDR3 is 13 amino acids. CDR3: CASSYGNTGELFF. The CDR3 DNA reads TGTGCCAGCAGTTACGGGAACACCGGGGAGCTGTTTTTT.

The chain joins TRBV6-6 to TRBJ2-7; TRBD1 matches 8 bases. V dropped 8 bases and J dropped 0; count of bases not matched to a gene: 6. The CDR3 covers 14 residues. From germline, CDR1 is MNHNY and CDR2 SVGAGI (reference sequence). CDR3 nucleotides: TGTGCCAGCCACAGGGGGTCGAGCTCCTACGAGCAGTACTTC. It encodes CASHRGSSSYEQYF.

The chain joins TRBV5-1 to TRBJ2-7; 7 bases agree with TRBD2. Germline V gene sequence: CDR1 SGHRS, CDR2 YFSETQ. Germline trimming cut 0 bases from V and 0 bases from J; bases unmatched to any gene: 3. There are 15 residues in the CDR3. The CDR3 nucleotides read TGCGCCAGCAGCTTGGGTAGCGGGTCCTCCTACGAGCAGTACTTC. It yields the protein CASSLGSGSSYEQYF.

This chain uses TRBV5-5 with TRBJ1-2; a possible D gene is TRBD1 (6 bases). Germline CDR1 SGHKS, CDR2 YYEKEE (reference sequence). The CDR3 has 14 amino acids. V was pared by 0 bases and J by 7 bases, with 13 bases between. CDR3 sequence: CASSLAPDRGGYTF. CDR3 nucleotides: TGTGCCAGCAGCTTGGCCCCGGACAGAGGTGGCTACACCTTC.

This chain uses TRBV6-5 with TRBJ2-7; 11 bases map to TRBD1. Trimming took 6 bases from V and 1 from J; bases not matched to a gene: 5. This CDR3 is 15 amino acids long. The germline V gene has CDR1 MNHEY and CDR2 SVGAGI. The CDR3 loop reads CASRGTGGKSYEQYF. In DNA form, the CDR3 reads TGTGCCAGCAGGGGGACAGGGGGTAAGTCCTACGAGCAGTACTTC.

This chain connects TRBV5-4 to TRBJ2-7; 10 bases align to TRBD2. V lost 5 bases and J lost 2; bases outside the gene matches: 1. The CDR3 has 13 residues. The germline CDR1 and CDR2 sequences are SGHNT and YYREEE (reference sequence). The CDR3 sequence is CASRAGGAYEQYF. The DNA for the CDR3 is TGTGCCAGCAGAGCGGGAGGGGCCTACGAGCAGTACTTC.

This clone was recorded once. Distinct nucleotide sequences in the sample also encode this CDR3. V gene TRBV5-1 combines with J gene TRBJ2-3; 7 bases align to TRBD1. CDR1 is SGHRS, CDR2 YFSETQ, per germline. V was pared by 0 bases and J by 1 base, with 2 bases of the junction left unmatched. The CDR3 totals 15 residues. The CDR3 sequence: CASSLGQGGTDTQYF. Here the CDR3 DNA reads TGCGCCAGCAGCTTGGGACAGGGCGGCACAGATACGCAGTATTTT. The complete variable domain, with remaining parts taken from reference TRBV5-1 and TRBJ2-3, reads KAGVTQTPRYLIKTRGQQVTLSCSPISGHRSVSWYQQTPGQGLQFLFEYFSETQRNKGNFPGRFSGRQFSNSRSEMNVSTLELGDSALYLCASSLGQGGTDTQYFGPGTRLTVL.

This rearrangement joins TRBV2 to TRBJ2-7; 7 positions match TRBD1. With V trimmed by 6 bases and J by 6 bases, 2 bases remained unmatched. This CDR3 comprises 11 residues. The germline gives CDR1 SNHLY, CDR2 FYNNEI. Written as DNA, the CDR3 is TGTGCCAGCAGACAGGGGATCGAGCAGTACTTC. Translating gives CASRQGIEQYF.

Note on this clone: Within the sample, other DNA sequences also encode this same CDR3. The chain joins TRBV12-3 or TRBV12-4 to TRBJ2-1, with D perhaps TRBD1 (5 bases). CDR3 length equals 11 residues. V lost 5 bases, J lost 7 bases, and 6 bases lay in between. This CDR3 reads CASSRGNEQFF. The CDR3 nucleotides are TGTGCCAGCAGTAGGGGAAATGAGCAGTTCTTC.

The chain uses TRBV10-3 and TRBJ2-1; TRBD2 matches 12 bases. CDR1 and CDR2 (germline): ENHRY, SYGVKD. The CDR3 length is 17 residues. Trimming at V came to 4 bases and at J to 10 bases, leaving 14 bases not matched to a gene. CDR3 nucleotide sequence: TGTGCCATCAGTGGGACTAGCGGGGCCCCTTTCCCCAAGGAGCAGTTCTTC. It yields the protein CAISGTSGAPFPKEQFF.

The chain couples TRBV9 to TRBJ2-1; 11 nucleotides match TRBD2. V trimming: 4 bases; J trimming: 6 bases; junction bases outside the gene matches: 6. The germline V gene has CDR1 SGDLS and CDR2 YYNGEE. The CDR3 is made up of 15 amino acids. CDR3 nucleotides: TGTGCCAGCAGCTTACGTAGCGGGGGGGCCAATGAGCAGTTCTTC. Protein sequence: CASSLRSGGANEQFF.

J is TRBJ1-2 and V is TRBV6-1; the match to TRBD1 covers 10 bases. Germline values: CDR1 MNHNS, CDR2 SASEGT. The CDR3 has 16 residues. With V trimmed by 3 bases and J by 8 bases, 12 bases remained unmatched. CDR3 in DNA: TGTGCCAGCAGTGATCGCCTCGGGACAGGGGAGGCAGGCTACACCTTC. Residues: CASSDRLGTGEAGYTF.

This chain connects TRBV10-3 to TRBJ1-5; the match to TRBD1 covers 9 bases. CDR1 is ENHRY, CDR2 SYGVKD, per germline. The CDR3 has 18 amino acids. The V and J ends lost 4 bases and 5 bases, in that order; junction bases with no gene match: 15. In DNA, the CDR3 is TGTGCCATCAGTGGGGGCCTCCCGGGACAGGGAGGCCATCAGCCCCAGCATTTT. Its protein product is CAISGGLPGQGGHQPQHF.

The chain has TRBV2 and TRBJ2-1; a weak D match, TRBD2 (5 bases). The CDR3 runs 15 residues. CDR1 is SNHLY and CDR2 is FYNNEI in the germline V gene. V was pared by 0 bases and J by 0 bases, with 6 bases between. CDR3 region: CASSEAGSSYNEQFF. DNA of the CDR3: TGTGCCAGCAGTGAAGCAGGGAGCTCCTACAATGAGCAGTTCTTC.

The chain uses TRBV6-1 and TRBJ2-1, with 8 bases fitting TRBD2. This CDR3 region has 15 residues. The V segment lost 7 bases and the J segment 4 bases; nucleotides outside the gene matches: 9. Germline CDR1 and CDR2: MNHNS and SASEGT. The DNA of the CDR3 is TGTGCCAGCACCGATAGCGGGATTGATTACAATGAGCAGTTCTTC. Translating it yields CASTDSGIDYNEQFF.